The 31 T cell receptor beta chains in this list originate from one sample, sequenced in a study of blood T cell repertoires in COVID-19. Assay used: immunoSEQ multiplex PCR; TCRdb lists only in-frame clones, some missing. The profile shows about 130,000 clones, roughly 80% of them singletons. The material sequenced was PBMCs or T cells enriched from blood (not recorded which). The receptors originated from a man in his thirties or forties who had recovered from COVID-19.

CDR3 in DNA: TGTGCCAGCAGCTTAGTTCAGGATTACTACGAGCAGTACGTC. Its protein is CASSLVQDYYEQYV. The chain recombines TRBV11-2 with TRBJ2-7; D remains ambiguous. Trimming cost V 1 base and J 3 bases, with 10 bases left between them. The V gene's germline CDR1 is SGHAT and CDR2 FQNNGV. The CDR3 totals 14 residues.

The gene calls are TRBV4-1 and TRBJ2-7, with D maybe TRBD2 (6 bases). Germline CDR1 reads MGHRA; CDR2 reads YSYEKL. There are 15 residues in the CDR3. With 4 bases removed from V and 5 bases from J, the gap between germline ends came to 18 bases. The CDR3 spells CASSPGGGGIHEQYV. Written as DNA, the CDR3 is TGCGCCAGCAGCCCCGGTGGTGGAGGGATCCACGAGCAGTACGTC.

The J gene is TRBJ1-3, the V gene TRBV19; no clear D gene. With 3 bases removed from V and 1 base from J, the gap between germline ends came to 10 bases. The CDR3 runs to 15 residues. Per germline, CDR1 LNHDA and CDR2 SQIVND (reference sequence). The CDR3 sequence is CASSITVLSGNTIYF. The CDR3 DNA reads as TGTGCCAGTAGTATTACGGTTCTGTCTGGAAACACCATATATTTT.

The J gene is TRBJ1-2, the V gene TRBV19; D might be TRBD1 (6 bases). Trimming stripped 1 base from V and 3 bases from J, with 9 bases between. This CDR3 region has 14 residues. CDR1 is LNHDA and CDR2 is SQIVND in the germline V gene (reference sequence). Here the CDR3 reads CASSIGTGYYGYTF. In DNA form, the CDR3 reads TGTGCCAGTAGTATAGGAACAGGGTACTATGGCTACACCTTC.

The genes are TRBV10-1 and TRBJ2-3; 12 nucleotides match TRBD2. Germline lookup yields CDR1 WNHNN and CDR2 SYGVQD (reference sequence). The J segment lost 0 bases and the V segment lost 6 bases, leaving 4 bases of the junction unmatched. CDR3 length: 16 residues. The CDR3: CASSNGLAGSTDTQYF. In DNA form, the CDR3 reads TGCGCCAGCAGCAACGGACTAGCGGGGAGCACAGATACGCAGTATTTT.

This clone was seen once. This chain connects TRBV27 to TRBJ2-1; 7 nucleotides line up with TRBD2. With V trimmed by 3 bases and J by 7 bases, 9 bases remained unmatched. The germline V gene encodes CDR1 MNHEY and CDR2 SMNVEV (reference sequence). This CDR3 is 15 amino acids long. The CDR3 DNA reads as TGTGCCAGCAGTTTCCCCGCTAGCGGAGTTAATGAGCAGTTCTTC. Translated: CASSFPASGVNEQFF.

This clone appeared a few times. The rearrangement uses TRBV30 and TRBJ1-5; no definite D call. Germline V CDR1 and CDR2: GTSNPN, SVGIG (reference sequence). The CDR3 sequence is 14 residues long. Trimming took 1 base from V and 7 from J, leaving 14 bases between them. The CDR3 is CAWSGGNWEQPQHF. DNA for the CDR3: TGTGCCTGGAGTGGCGGGAACTGGGAGCAGCCCCAGCATTTT.

The chain carries TRBV7-3 and TRBJ2-1; 8 bases are shared with TRBD2. Germline values: CDR1 SGHTA, CDR2 FQGTGA. The length of the CDR3 is 20 residues. Trimming at V came to 5 bases and at J to 0 bases, leaving 18 bases not matched to a gene. In nucleotides, the CDR3 is TGTGCCAGCAGCCCCCAAGCCCGGGGGAGCGGGGGATACTCCTACAATGAGCAGTTCTTC. This sequence encodes CASSPQARGSGGYSYNEQFF.

As to this clone: Distinct nucleotide sequences in the sample also encode this CDR3. The chain couples TRBV27 to TRBJ2-3; no definite D call. Trimming took off 0 bases at V and 1 base at J, with 5 bases between the two ends. Germline-derived CDR1 and CDR2 are MNHEY and SMNVEV (reference sequence). There are 14 residues in the CDR3. CDR3 DNA: TGTGCCAGCAGTTTATCACCGGGCACAGATACGCAGTATTTT. It codes for CASSLSPGTDTQYF.

J is TRBJ2-2 and V is TRBV5-1; D possibly corresponds to TRBD1 (7 bases). Per the germline V gene, CDR1 is SGHRS and CDR2 is YFSETQ. The V end was cut by 1 base, the J end by 4 bases, with 11 bases between. The CDR3 consists of 15 residues. The CDR3 DNA follows: TGCGCCAGCAGCTTGTTCCAGGGGGGCACCGGGGAGCTGTTTTTT. Amino acid sequence: CASSLFQGGTGELFF.

This clone occurred a few times. The rearrangement joins TRBV15 to TRBJ2-5, with 9 bases fitting TRBD2. The germline V gene has CDR1 LNHNV and CDR2 YYDKDF (reference sequence). The CDR3 is made up of 15 amino acids. The J segment lost 1 base and the V segment lost 0 bases, leaving 0 bases of the junction unmatched. The chain's CDR3 is CATSRERGGQETQYF. DNA for the CDR3: TGTGCCACCAGCAGAGAGCGGGGGGGCCAAGAGACCCAGTACTTC.

This chain connects TRBV6-1 to TRBJ1-2, with 7 bases fitting TRBD1. CDR1 is MNHNS and CDR2 is SASEGT in the germline V gene. The CDR3 is 16 amino acids. Trimming took 0 bases from V and 4 from J; bases not matched to a gene: 8. This CDR3 is CASSEARTGAGYGYTF. DNA of the CDR3: TGTGCCAGCAGTGAAGCGAGAACAGGGGCAGGCTATGGCTACACCTTC.

Only one count was recorded for this clone. CDR3 in DNA: TGCGCCAGCAGCCAAGATACAGGGAGGGCCGGAGGCTACACCTTC. Protein: CASSQDTGRAGGYTF. This chain uses TRBV4-1 with TRBJ1-2; the D gene is possibly TRBD1 (6 bases). Looked up from germline, CDR1 is MGHRA and CDR2 is YSYEKL. Trimming left V 0 bases short and J 8 bases short, with 16 bases between. This CDR3 comprises 15 residues.

The chain is built from TRBV7-9 and TRBJ1-2; D gene ambiguous. V shed 5 bases and J shed 6 bases, with 28 bases lying between them. The V gene's germline CDR1 is SEHNR and CDR2 FQNEAQ (reference sequence). CDR3 length equals 18 residues. Here the CDR3 reads CASSPTTGIRLGSNGYTF. For the CDR3, the DNA is TGTGCCAGCAGCCCAACTACGGGGATTCGGCTGGGGAGCAATGGCTACACCTTC. Full variable domain (outside the CDR3, taken from reference TRBV7-9 and TRBJ1-2): DTGVSQNPRHKITKRGQNVTFRCDPISEHNRLYWYRQTLGQGPEFLTYFQNEAQLEKSRLLSDRFSAERPKGSFSTLEIQRTEQGDSAMYLCASSPTTGIRLGSNGYTFGSGTRLTVV.

The J gene is TRBJ1-1, the V gene TRBV12-5; 7 bases are shared with TRBD1. The CDR3 is 12 amino acids. The V and J ends lost 1 base and 7 bases, in that order; junction bases with no gene match: 0. Germline V gene lookup returns CDR1 LGHNT and CDR2 FRNRAP. This CDR3 reads CASGLGTGEAFF. The CDR3 DNA sequence: TGTGCTAGTGGTTTGGGGACAGGTGAAGCTTTCTTT.

J is TRBJ1-5 and V is TRBV6-5, with D tentatively TRBD1 (5 bases). The CDR3 loop spans 15 amino acids. The V gene lost 5 bases and the J gene lost 0 bases, with 11 bases spanning the gap. Germline CDR1 is MNHEY and CDR2 is SVGAGI. Here the CDR3 DNA reads TGTGCCAGCAGTCCGAGACAGAATAGCAATCAGCCCCAGCATTTT. Protein product: CASSPRQNSNQPQHF.

This rearrangement joins TRBV18 to TRBJ2-3; D is ambiguous. The CDR3 is made up of 15 amino acids. Trimming removed 0 bases at V and 4 bases at J, with 11 bases between. Germline CDR1 and CDR2: KGHSH and LQKENI. Here the CDR3 reads CASSPPTKRADTQYF. CDR3 nucleotides: TGTGCCAGCTCACCACCCACCAAACGGGCAGATACGCAGTATTTT.

The chain is built from TRBV6-2 or TRBV6-3 and TRBJ2-1; no clear D gene. This CDR3 comprises 14 residues. V was shortened by 0 bases and J by 3 bases, with 6 bases between the two germline ends. Germline CDR1 is MNHEY and CDR2 is SVGEGT. CDR3 sequence (DNA): TGTGCCAGCAGTTACTCGGTCTACTACAATGAGCAGTTCTTC. It encodes CASSYSVYYNEQFF.

This clone has just one count. The V and J genes are TRBV18 and TRBJ1-1; D call uncertain. Between the trimmed V and J ends, which lost 2 bases and 4 bases, there was a span of 17 bases. The V gene's germline CDR1 is KGHSH and CDR2 LQKENI. The CDR3 is 16 residues long. The CDR3 reads CASSPFTSSHSTEAFF. In DNA form, the CDR3 reads TGTGCCAGCTCACCATTTACGTCGTCGCATAGCACTGAAGCTTTCTTT.

The rearrangement links TRBV9 to TRBJ2-3, with 8 bases matching TRBD2. The V and J ends lost 0 bases and 2 bases, in that order; junction bases with no gene match: 14. This CDR3 comprises 19 residues. CDR1 is SGDLS and CDR2 is YYNGEE in the germline V gene. CDR3 sequence: CASSVGLDRPGLVTDTQYF. CDR3 sequence (DNA): TGTGCCAGCAGCGTAGGACTCGACAGACCGGGACTAGTCACAGATACGCAGTATTTT.

The genes are TRBV6-2 or TRBV6-3 and TRBJ1-4; D not resolved. Germline V gives CDR1 MNHEY, CDR2 SVGEGT. The V end lost 6 bases, the J end lost 0 bases, and 14 bases lay between the germline ends. The CDR3 runs to 16 residues. CDR3 region: CASSPIDTTTNEKLFF. The CDR3 DNA is TGTGCCAGCAGCCCTATAGACACAACAACTAATGAAAAACTGTTTTTT.

This clone was recorded once. The rearrangement uses TRBV9 and TRBJ1-4; TRBD1 aligns across 8 bases. This CDR3 is 17 amino acids long. The germline V gene has CDR1 SGDLS and CDR2 YYNGEE. The J segment lost 0 bases and the V segment lost 4 bases, leaving 8 bases of the junction unmatched. Here the CDR3 reads CASSLHGQGTTNEKLFF. For the CDR3, the DNA is TGTGCCAGCAGCTTGCACGGACAGGGCACAACTAATGAAAAACTGTTTTTT.

The chain links TRBV7-6 to TRBJ2-2, with TRBD1 identical over 8 bases. The CDR3 is 18 amino acids. Trimming removed 1 base from V and 3 bases from J; junction bases left unmatched: 10. Germline lookup yields CDR1 SGHVS and CDR2 FNYEAQ. The CDR3 DNA is TGTGCCAGCAGCTTAGTAGAACCGGACAGGGTTGACACCGGGGAGCTGTTTTTT. This gives the protein CASSLVEPDRVDTGELFF.

The chain employs TRBV29-1 and TRBJ1-2, with unresolved D. This CDR3 is 14 amino acids long. The germline gives CDR1 SQVTM, CDR2 ANQGSEA. Trimming took 6 bases from V and 2 from J, leaving 16 bases between them. CDR3 nucleotides: TGCAGCGTGCCCTGGGGAGACCTGAACTATGGCTACACCTTC. Translated: CSVPWGDLNYGYTF.

V gene TRBV2 combines with J gene TRBJ2-1; no reliable D call. Germline lookup yields CDR1 SNHLY and CDR2 FYNNEI. The CDR3 is made up of 12 amino acids. Trimming cost V 7 bases and J 0 bases, with 4 bases left between them. The CDR3 here is CASMSSYNEQFF. The CDR3 DNA follows: TGTGCCAGCATGAGCTCCTACAATGAGCAGTTCTTC.

This chain links TRBV7-9 with TRBJ2-4; perhaps TRBD1 as D (6 bases). Germline V CDR1 and CDR2: SEHNR, FQNEAQ (reference sequence). The CDR3 runs 14 residues. The ends were cut back, 1 base at V and 7 bases at J, with 11 bases in the middle. The CDR3, as DNA: TGTGCCAGCAGCTTAGGAGGGGGTCAGAACATTCAGTACTTC. It codes for CASSLGGGQNIQYF.

This clone was seen once. The CDR3 here is CASSDPKRTGRTGELFF. DNA for the CDR3: TGTGCCAGCAGCGATCCCAAGAGGACAGGGCGAACCGGGGAGCTGTTTTTT. The rearrangement links TRBV9 to TRBJ2-2, with 8 bases lining up with TRBD1. The CDR3 is made up of 17 amino acids. V shed 3 bases and J 5 bases; nucleotides not matched to a gene: 12. Per germline, CDR1 SGDLS and CDR2 YYNGEE.

The V and J genes are TRBV6-5 and TRBJ2-1; D may be TRBD2 (6 bases). Trimming shortened V by 9 bases and J by 10 bases, and 16 bases separated the two germline ends. This CDR3 has 12 amino acids. Germline values: CDR1 MNHEY, CDR2 SVGAGI. The CDR3 here is CASKWLAPEQFF. The CDR3 bases are TGTGCCAGTAAGTGGCTAGCGCCAGAGCAGTTCTTC.

The J gene is TRBJ2-5, the V gene TRBV11-2; 9 nucleotides align to TRBD1. Germline V CDR1 and CDR2: SGHAT, FQNNGV. This CDR3 spans 14 amino acids. Trimming removed 4 bases from V and 5 bases from J; junction bases left unmatched: 5. Here the CDR3 reads CASSSDRGRETQYF. In DNA, the CDR3 is TGTGCCAGCAGCTCGGACAGGGGCCGGGAGACCCAGTACTTC.

This chain joins TRBV15 and TRBJ1-6, with TRBD1 matching 10 bases. CDR1 is LNHNV and CDR2 is YYDKDF in the germline V gene (reference sequence). This CDR3 contains 15 residues. The V segment lost 4 bases and the J segment 12 bases; nucleotides outside the gene matches: 9. Here the CDR3 reads CATSTPGTGVLPLHF. Here the CDR3 DNA reads TGTGCCACCAGCACGCCCGGGACAGGGGTACTACCCCTCCACTTT.

V usage is TRBV6-5 and J usage is TRBJ2-2; weak D call: TRBD1 (5 bases). V was pared by 8 bases and J by 3 bases, with 13 bases between. Germline CDR1 MNHEY, CDR2 SVGAGI. CDR3 size: 14 residues. CDR3 residues: CASATQGYTGELFF. The CDR3 coding sequence is TGTGCCAGCGCAACCCAGGGTTACACCGGGGAGCTGTTTTTT.